A selection of T cell receptor beta chains follows, all from one sample in a study of shared clonotypes between healthy human individuals. Measured with immunoSEQ multiplex PCR; TCRdb has only the in-frame clones, and not every one. The data hold under 850,000 clones, with 80% to 95% observed a single time. Sequenced material: naive CD8+ T cells sorted from blood. The receptors come from a man aged 25-40 years in good health. CDR3s include the opening cysteine and the closing phenylalanine or tryptophan. Fields, in order: clone size, V gene, D gene, J gene, CDR3 protein, CDR3 DNA. The D gene is left open where the match is weak. Clone size is shown for a subset of rows, as once, few, many or a class of expanded clone.

-	TRBV29-1	TRBD1	TRBJ1-2	CSVESTGGNYGYTF	TGCAGCGTTGAATCAACAGGGGGTAACTATGGCTACACCTTC
-	TRBV4-1	-	TRBJ2-2	CASSQDVGPNTGELFF	TGCGCCAGCAGCCAAGATGTGGGCCCGAACACCGGGGAGCTGTTTTTT
-	TRBV7-9	TRBD1	TRBJ2-1	CASSLTGVYSSYNEQFF	TGTGCCAGCAGCTTAACAGGGGTCTATAGCTCCTACAATGAGCAGTTCTTC
once	TRBV19	-	TRBJ2-7	CASSAAEGSYEQYF	TGTGCCAGTAGTGCCGCTGAGGGATCCTACGAGCAGTACTTC
-	TRBV5-6	-	TRBJ2-7	CASSSEWSVWHEQYF	TGTGCCAGCAGCTCCGAGTGGTCCGTGTGGCACGAGCAGTACTTC
-	TRBV7-9	TRBD1	TRBJ1-1	CASSLGQGNTEAFF	TGTGCCAGCAGCCTCGGACAGGGGAACACTGAAGCTTTCTTT
once	TRBV4-1	TRBD1	TRBJ1-1	CASSQVQGFNTEAFF	TGCGCCAGCAGCCAGGTACAGGGGTTTAACACTGAAGCTTTCTTT
-	TRBV11-2	-	TRBJ2-3	CASTNWGASTDTQYF	TGTGCCAGCACTAATTGGGGCGCTAGCACAGATACGCAGTATTTT
-	TRBV11-2	TRBD2	TRBJ2-3	CASMGLAEDTQYF	TGTGCCAGCATGGGACTAGCAGAGGATACGCAGTATTTT
-	TRBV7-8	-	TRBJ1-5	CASSLEEAGNQPQHF	TGTGCCAGCAGCTTAGAGGAAGCGGGCAATCAGCCCCAGCATTTT
-	TRBV6-5	TRBD2	TRBJ2-2	CASSRLARTGELFF	TGTGCCAGCAGCCGACTAGCCAGGACCGGGGAGCTGTTTTTT
-	TRBV7-6	-	TRBJ2-7	CASSLWAGRVYEQYF	TGTGCCAGCAGCTTATGGGCGGGAAGGGTCTACGAGCAGTACTTC
-	TRBV4-1	-	TRBJ2-5	CASSQARGQETQYF	TGCGCCAGCAGCCAAGCCCGGGGACAAGAGACCCAGTACTTC
-	TRBV5-5	-	TRBJ1-1	CASSLGLNTEAFF	TGTGCCAGCAGCTTGGGATTAAACACTGAAGCTTTCTTT
-	TRBV5-5	TRBD2	TRBJ2-1	CASSLATGSKGAGEQFF	TGTGCCAGCAGCTTGGCCACCGGTTCAAAAGGAGCGGGGGAGCAGTTCTTC
-	TRBV6-6	-	TRBJ2-7	CATWRNEQYF	TGTGCCACCTGGAGGAACGAGCAGTACTTC
once	TRBV18	TRBD1	TRBJ2-1	CASSPIEQGSYNEQFF	TGTGCCAGCTCACCAATTGAACAGGGGTCCTACAATGAGCAGTTCTTC
-	TRBV7-8	-	TRBJ1-1	CASSLGPGARTEAFF	TGTGCCAGCAGCTTAGGCCCAGGAGCTCGGACTGAAGCTTTCTTT